This T cell receptor beta chain came from a study of CD8+ T cells in alopecia areata. Study background: Treated patients were dosed with oral tofacitinib, taking 5 to 10 mg twice daily. Findings of the study overall: Clonality exceeded that of normal scalp in lesional scalp, most notably in alopecia totalis/universalis.

Remarks on this clone: The antigen is undetermined.

Both peripheral blood and punch biopsies of lesional scalp skin were obtained from patients who had alopecia areata. CD4+ and CD8+ T cells were sorted from PBMCs stained for CD3, CD4 and CD8. Germline V gene lookup returns CDR1 MNHEY and CDR2 SMNVEV (reference sequence). The ends lost 5 bases at V and 13 bases at J; junction bases unmatched: 13. There are 13 residues in the CDR3. Once RNA had been extracted, it was reverse transcribed into cDNA to act as the sequencing template. Using immunoSEQ multiplex PCR, the repertoire was profiled, and TCRdb retains in-frame clones only, with some absent. Of roughly 150,000 clones in the sample, approximately 53% are singletons; the top ten hold roughly 21%.

This specimen consisted of CD8+ T cells sorted from blood, obtained at week 0. This TCR was recovered from a human donor with alopecia areata. V usage is TRBV27 and J usage is TRBJ2-5; 7 bases align to TRBD1. CDR3 in amino acids: CASSPYRDRDPYF. In DNA, the CDR3 is TGTGCCAGCAGTCCTTACAGGGACAGAGACCCGTACTTC.